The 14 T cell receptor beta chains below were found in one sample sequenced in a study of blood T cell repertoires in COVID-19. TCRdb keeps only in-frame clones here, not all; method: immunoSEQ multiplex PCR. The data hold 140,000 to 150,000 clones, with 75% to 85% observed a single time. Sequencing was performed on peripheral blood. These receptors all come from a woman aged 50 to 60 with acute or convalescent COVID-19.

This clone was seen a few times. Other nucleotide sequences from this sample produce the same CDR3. The CDR3 is CASSYRGNTEAFF. The CDR3 DNA sequence: TGTGCCAGCAGTTACAGAGGAAACACTGAAGCTTTCTTT. The gene calls are TRBV6-5 and TRBJ1-1; D unresolved. CDR1 MNHEY and CDR2 SVGAGI come from the germline V gene. The V gene lost 2 bases and the J gene lost 2 bases, with 6 bases spanning the gap. This CDR3 comprises 13 residues.

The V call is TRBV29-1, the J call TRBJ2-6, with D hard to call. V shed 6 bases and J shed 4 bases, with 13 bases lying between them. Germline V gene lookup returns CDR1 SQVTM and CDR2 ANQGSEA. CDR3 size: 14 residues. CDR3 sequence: CSVGPFLGANVLTF. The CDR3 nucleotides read TGCAGCGTGGGCCCGTTTCTGGGGGCCAACGTCCTGACTTTC.

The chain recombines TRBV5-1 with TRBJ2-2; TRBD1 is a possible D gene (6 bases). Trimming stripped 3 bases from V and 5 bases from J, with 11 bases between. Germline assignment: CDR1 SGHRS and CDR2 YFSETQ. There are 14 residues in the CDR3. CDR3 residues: CASSSGQPTGELFF. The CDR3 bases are TGCGCCAGCAGCTCGGGACAACCTACCGGGGAGCTGTTTTTT.

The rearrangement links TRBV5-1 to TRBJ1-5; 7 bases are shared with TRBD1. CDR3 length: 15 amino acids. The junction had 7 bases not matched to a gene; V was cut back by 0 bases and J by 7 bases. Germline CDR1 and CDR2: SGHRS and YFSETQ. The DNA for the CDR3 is TGCGCCAGCAGCTTGGCCGGGACAGCTGAGCAGCCCCAGCATTTT. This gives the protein CASSLAGTAEQPQHF. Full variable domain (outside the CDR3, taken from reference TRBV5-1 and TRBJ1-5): KAGVTQTPRYLIKTRGQQVTLSCSPISGHRSVSWYQQTPGQGLQFLFEYFSETQRNKGNFPGRFSGRQFSNSRSEMNVSTLELGDSALYLCASSLAGTAEQPQHFGDGTRLSIL.

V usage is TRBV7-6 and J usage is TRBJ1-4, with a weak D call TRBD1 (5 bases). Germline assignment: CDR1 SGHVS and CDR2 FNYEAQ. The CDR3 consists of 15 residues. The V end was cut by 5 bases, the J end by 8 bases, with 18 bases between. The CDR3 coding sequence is TGTGCCAGCAGCCCGCGGACCACAGGAGGGGAAAAACTGTTTTTT. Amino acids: CASSPRTTGGEKLFF.

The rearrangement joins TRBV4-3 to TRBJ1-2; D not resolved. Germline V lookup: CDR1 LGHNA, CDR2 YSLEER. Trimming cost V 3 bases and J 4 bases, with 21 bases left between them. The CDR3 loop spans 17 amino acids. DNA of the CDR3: TGCGCCAGCAGCCAGGTGCACTTGGGCCAGATGAGCTATGGCTACACCTTC. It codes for CASSQVHLGQMSYGYTF.

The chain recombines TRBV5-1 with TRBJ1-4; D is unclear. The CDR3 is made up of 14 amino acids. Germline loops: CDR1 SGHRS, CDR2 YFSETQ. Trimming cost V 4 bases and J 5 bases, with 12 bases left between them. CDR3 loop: CASSPERVNEKLFF. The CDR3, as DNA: TGCGCCAGCAGCCCCGAGAGGGTAAATGAAAAACTGTTTTTT.

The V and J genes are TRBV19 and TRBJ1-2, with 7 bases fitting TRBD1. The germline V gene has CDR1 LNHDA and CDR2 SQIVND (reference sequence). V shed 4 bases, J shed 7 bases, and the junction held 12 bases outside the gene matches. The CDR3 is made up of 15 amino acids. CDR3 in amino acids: CASSSYLTGLSGYTF. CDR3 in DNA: TGTGCCAGTAGTAGCTATCTGACAGGGTTGAGTGGCTACACCTTC.

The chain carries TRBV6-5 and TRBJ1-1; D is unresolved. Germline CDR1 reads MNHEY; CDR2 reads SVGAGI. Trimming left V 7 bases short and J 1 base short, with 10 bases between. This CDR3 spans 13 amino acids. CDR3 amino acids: CASTNEGNTEAFF. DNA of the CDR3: TGTGCCAGCACTAATGAGGGGAACACTGAAGCTTTCTTT.

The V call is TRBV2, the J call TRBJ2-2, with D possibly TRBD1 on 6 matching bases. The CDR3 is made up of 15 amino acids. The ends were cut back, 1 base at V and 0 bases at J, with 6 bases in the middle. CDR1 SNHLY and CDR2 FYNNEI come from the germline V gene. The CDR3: CASSEGTANTGELFF. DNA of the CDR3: TGTGCCAGCAGTGAAGGGACAGCGAACACCGGGGAGCTGTTTTTT.

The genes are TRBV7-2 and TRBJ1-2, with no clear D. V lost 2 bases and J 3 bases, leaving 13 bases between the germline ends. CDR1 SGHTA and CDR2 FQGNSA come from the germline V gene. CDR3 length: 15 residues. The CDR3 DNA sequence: TGTGCCAGCAGCTTACAATCTGGGAGTCACTATGGCTACACCTTC. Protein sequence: CASSLQSGSHYGYTF. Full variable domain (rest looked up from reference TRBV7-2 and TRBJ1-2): GAGVSQSPSNKVTEKGKDVELRCDPISGHTALYWYRQSLGQGLEFLIYFQGNSAPDKSGLPSDRFSAERTGGSVSTLTIQRTQQEDSAVYLCASSLQSGSHYGYTFGSGTRLTVV.

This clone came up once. The CDR3 DNA reads as TGTGCCAGCAGTTACAGCTTGTGGCAGGCCTACGAGCAGTACTTC. This gives the protein CASSYSLWQAYEQYF. This chain links TRBV6-6 with TRBJ2-7; no clear D. The CDR3 contains 15 residues. Germline V gene data show CDR1 as MNHNY and CDR2 as SVGAGI (reference sequence). V was shortened by 2 bases and J by 2 bases, with 13 bases between the two germline ends.

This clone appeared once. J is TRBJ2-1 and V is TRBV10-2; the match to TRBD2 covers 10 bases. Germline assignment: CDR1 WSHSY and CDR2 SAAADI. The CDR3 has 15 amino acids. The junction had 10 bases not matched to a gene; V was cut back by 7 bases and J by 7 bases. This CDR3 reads CASTDSAGGLNEQFF. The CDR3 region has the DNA TGCGCCAGCACCGACTCAGCGGGGGGGCTTAATGAGCAGTTCTTC.

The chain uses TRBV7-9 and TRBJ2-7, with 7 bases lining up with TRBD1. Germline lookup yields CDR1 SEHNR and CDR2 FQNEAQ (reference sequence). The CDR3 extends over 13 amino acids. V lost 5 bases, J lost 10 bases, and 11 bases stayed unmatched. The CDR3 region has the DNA TGTGCCAGCAGCCCAGGAACAGGGGTGGGCCAGTACTTC. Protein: CASSPGTGVGQYF. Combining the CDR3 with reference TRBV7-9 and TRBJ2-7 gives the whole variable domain DTGVSQNPRHKITKRGQNVTFRCDPISEHNRLYWYRQTLGQGPEFLTYFQNEAQLEKSRLLSDRFSAERPKGSFSTLEIQRTEQGDSAMYLCASSPGTGVGQYFGPGTRLTVT.